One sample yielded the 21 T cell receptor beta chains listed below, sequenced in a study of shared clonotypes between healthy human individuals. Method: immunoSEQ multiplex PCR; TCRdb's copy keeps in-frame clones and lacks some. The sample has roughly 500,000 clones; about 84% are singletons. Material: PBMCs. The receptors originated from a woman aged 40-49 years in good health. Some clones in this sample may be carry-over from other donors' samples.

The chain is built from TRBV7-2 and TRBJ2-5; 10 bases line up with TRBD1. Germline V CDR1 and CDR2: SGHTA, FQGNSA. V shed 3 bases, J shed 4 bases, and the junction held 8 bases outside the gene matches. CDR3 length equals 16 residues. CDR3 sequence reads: CASSFRDRGYGETQYF. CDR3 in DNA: TGTGCCAGCAGCTTCCGGGACAGGGGTTATGGAGAGACCCAGTACTTC.

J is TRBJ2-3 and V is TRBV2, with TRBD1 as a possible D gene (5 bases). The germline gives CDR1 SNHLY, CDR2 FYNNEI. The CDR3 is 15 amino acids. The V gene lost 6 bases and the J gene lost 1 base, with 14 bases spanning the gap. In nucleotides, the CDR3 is TGTGCCAGCAGGGACACGGCACGGGGCACAGATACGCAGTATTTT. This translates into CASRDTARGTDTQYF.

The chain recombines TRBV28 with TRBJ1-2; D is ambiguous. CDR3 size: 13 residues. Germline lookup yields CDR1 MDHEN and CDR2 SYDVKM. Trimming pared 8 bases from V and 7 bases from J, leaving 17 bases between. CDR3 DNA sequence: TGTGCCAGCCGGGAACCCCCCGTGTCTGGCTACACCTTC. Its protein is CASREPPVSGYTF.

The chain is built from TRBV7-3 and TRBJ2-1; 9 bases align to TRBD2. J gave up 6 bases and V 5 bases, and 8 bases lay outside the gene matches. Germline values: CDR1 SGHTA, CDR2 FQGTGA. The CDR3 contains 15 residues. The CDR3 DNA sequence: TGTGCCAGCAGCAAAGGGCTAGCGGGAACCAATGAGCAGTTCTTC. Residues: CASSKGLAGTNEQFF.

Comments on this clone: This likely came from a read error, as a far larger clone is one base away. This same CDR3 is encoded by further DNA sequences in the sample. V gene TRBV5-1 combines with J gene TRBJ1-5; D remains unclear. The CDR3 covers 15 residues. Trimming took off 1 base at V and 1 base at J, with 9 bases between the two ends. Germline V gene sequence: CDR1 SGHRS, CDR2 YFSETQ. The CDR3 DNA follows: TGCGCCAGCAGCTTGTCCGGTGGCAGCAATCAGCCCCAGCATTTT. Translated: CASSLSGGSNQPQHF.

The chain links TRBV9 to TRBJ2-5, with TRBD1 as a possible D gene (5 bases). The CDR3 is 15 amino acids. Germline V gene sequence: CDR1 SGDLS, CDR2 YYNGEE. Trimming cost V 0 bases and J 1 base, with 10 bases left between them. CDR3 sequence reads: CASSVASQAQETQYF. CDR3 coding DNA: TGTGCCAGCAGCGTAGCCTCACAGGCCCAAGAGACCCAGTACTTC.

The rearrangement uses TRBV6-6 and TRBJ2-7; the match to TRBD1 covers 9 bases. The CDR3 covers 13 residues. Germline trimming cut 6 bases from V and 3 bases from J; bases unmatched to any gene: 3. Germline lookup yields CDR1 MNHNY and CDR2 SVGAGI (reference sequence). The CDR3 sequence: CASSTTGGYEQYF. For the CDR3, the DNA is TGTGCCAGCAGCACGACAGGGGGCTACGAGCAGTACTTC.

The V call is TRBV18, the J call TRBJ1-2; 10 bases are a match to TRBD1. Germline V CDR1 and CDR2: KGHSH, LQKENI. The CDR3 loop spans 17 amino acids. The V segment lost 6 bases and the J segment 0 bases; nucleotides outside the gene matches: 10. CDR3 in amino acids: CASSPGTGVFANYGYTF. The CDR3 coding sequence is TGTGCCAGCTCGCCCGGGACAGGGGTTTTCGCTAACTATGGCTACACCTTC.

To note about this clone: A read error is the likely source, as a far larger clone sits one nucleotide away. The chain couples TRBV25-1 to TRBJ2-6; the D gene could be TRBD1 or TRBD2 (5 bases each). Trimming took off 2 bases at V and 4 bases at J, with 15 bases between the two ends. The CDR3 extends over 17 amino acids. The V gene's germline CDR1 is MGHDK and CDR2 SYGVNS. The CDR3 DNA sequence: TGTGCCAGCAGTGAAGTCGGTATAGGGACCGGGGCCAACGTCCTGACTTTC. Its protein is CASSEVGIGTGANVLTF.

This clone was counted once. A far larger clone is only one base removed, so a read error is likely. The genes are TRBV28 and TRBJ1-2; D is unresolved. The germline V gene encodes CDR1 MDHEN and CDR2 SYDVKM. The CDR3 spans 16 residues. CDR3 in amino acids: CAISSGTEYHFYGYTF. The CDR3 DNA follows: TGTGCCATCAGTTCGGGAACGGAGTACCATTTCTATGGCTACACCTTC.

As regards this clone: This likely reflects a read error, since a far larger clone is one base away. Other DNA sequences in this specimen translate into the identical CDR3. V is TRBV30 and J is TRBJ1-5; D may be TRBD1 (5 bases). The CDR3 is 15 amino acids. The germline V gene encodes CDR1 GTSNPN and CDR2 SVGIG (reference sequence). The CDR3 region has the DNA TGTGCCTGGAGTCTGACGGGGCCTAGCAACCAGCCCCAGCATTTT. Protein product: CAWSLTGPSNQPQHF.

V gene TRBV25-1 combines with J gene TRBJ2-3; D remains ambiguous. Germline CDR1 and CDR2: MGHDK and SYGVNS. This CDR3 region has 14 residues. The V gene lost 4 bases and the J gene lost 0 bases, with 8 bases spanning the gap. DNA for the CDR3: TGTGCCAGCAGTGGGGCAACTAGCACAGATACGCAGTATTTT. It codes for CASSGATSTDTQYF.

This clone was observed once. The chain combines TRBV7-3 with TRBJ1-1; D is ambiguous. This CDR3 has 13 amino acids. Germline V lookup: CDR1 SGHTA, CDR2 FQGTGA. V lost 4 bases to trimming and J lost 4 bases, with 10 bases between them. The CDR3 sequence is CASSSSGSTEAFF. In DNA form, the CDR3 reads TGTGCCAGCAGCTCCTCGGGGAGCACTGAAGCTTTCTTT.

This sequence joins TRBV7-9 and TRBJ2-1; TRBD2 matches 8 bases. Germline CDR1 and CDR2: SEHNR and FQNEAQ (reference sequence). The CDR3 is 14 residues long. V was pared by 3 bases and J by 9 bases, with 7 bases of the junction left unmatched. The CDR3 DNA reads TGTGCCAGCAGCTTTGGACTAGCTTTCGGTGAGCAGTTCTTC. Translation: CASSFGLAFGEQFF.

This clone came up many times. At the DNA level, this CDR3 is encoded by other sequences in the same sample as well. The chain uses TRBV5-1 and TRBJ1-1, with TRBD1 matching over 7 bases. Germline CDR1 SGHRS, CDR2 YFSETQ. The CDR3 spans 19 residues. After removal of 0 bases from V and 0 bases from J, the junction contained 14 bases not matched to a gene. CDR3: CASSLDARTGAFMNTEAFF. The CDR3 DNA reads TGCGCCAGCAGCTTGGACGCTAGGACAGGTGCTTTCATGAACACTGAAGCTTTCTTT.

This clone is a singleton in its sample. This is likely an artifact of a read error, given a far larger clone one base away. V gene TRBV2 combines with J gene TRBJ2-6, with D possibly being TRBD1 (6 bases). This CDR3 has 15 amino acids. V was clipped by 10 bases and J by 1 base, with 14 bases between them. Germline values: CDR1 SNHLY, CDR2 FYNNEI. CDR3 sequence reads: CATNTGRSGANVLTF. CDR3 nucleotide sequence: TGTGCCACTAATACAGGGAGATCTGGGGCCAACGTCCTGACTTTC.

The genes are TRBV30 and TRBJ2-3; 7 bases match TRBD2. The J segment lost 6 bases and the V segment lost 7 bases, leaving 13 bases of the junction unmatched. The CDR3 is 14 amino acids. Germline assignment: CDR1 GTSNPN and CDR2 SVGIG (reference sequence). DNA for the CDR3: TGTGCCTACGAAGTGGGAGGGCGGCGGGATACGCAGTATTTT. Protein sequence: CAYEVGGRRDTQYF.

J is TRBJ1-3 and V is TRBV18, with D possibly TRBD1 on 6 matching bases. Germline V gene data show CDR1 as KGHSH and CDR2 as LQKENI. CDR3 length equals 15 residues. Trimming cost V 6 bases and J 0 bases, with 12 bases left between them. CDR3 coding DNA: TGTGCCAGCTCTTCCACAGGGAGCTCTGGAAACACCATATATTTT. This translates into CASSSTGSSGNTIYF.

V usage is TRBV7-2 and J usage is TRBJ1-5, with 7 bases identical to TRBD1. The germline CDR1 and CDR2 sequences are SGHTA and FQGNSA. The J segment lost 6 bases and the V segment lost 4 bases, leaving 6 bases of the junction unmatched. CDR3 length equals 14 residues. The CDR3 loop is CASSSRQGTQPQHF. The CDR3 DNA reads TGTGCCAGCAGCTCACGACAGGGCACTCAGCCCCAGCATTTT.

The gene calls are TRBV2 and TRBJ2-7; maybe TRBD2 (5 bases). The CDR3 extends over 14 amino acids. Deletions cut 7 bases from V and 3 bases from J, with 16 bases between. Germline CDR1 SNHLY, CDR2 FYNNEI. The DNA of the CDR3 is TGTGCCAGCAATGGTCGGCGGGCCTACTACGAGCAGTACTTC. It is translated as CASNGRRAYYEQYF.

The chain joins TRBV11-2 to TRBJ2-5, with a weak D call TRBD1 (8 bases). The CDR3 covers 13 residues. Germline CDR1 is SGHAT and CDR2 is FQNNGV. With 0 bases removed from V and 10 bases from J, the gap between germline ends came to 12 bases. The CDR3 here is CASSLEHRGGQYF. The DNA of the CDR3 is TGTGCCAGCAGCTTAGAACACAGGGGGGGCCAGTACTTC.